This T cell receptor (beta chain) was sequenced for a study of human T cells and chemical hapten exposure. The wider study: The sensitizer, 2% DPC, was used on around 2 cm by around 2 cm of upper inner arm skin. Patients were given diphenylcyclopropenone on the scalp weekly across the approximately 24-week study.

Time point indicated: pre-sensitization, week 0. Treatment here: therapeutic diphenylcyclopropenone sensitization with weekly scalp DPC. Total RNA came from unfractionated whole blood. One entry per CDR3 protein, called by TCRdb with MiXCR from the RACE reads. The sample lists 62,000 or so distinct CDR3 sequences, 11% occurring once. CDR1 is SGHKS, CDR2 YYEKEE, per germline (reference sequence). The CDR3 covers 15 residues. Trimming left V 5 bases short and J 2 bases short, with 15 bases between. Specimen: whole blood, collected in connection with sensitization to the hapten diphenylcyclopropenone (DPC). The TCR originated in a woman in her 50s with alopecia areata. Some clones in this sample may be carry-over from other donors' samples. The rearrangement joins TRBV5-5 to TRBJ2-3; D remains unclear. CDR3 nucleotides: TGTGCCAGCAGATACCCCAAAGGGAACACAGATACGCAGTATTTT. Its translation is CASRYPKGNTDTQYF.